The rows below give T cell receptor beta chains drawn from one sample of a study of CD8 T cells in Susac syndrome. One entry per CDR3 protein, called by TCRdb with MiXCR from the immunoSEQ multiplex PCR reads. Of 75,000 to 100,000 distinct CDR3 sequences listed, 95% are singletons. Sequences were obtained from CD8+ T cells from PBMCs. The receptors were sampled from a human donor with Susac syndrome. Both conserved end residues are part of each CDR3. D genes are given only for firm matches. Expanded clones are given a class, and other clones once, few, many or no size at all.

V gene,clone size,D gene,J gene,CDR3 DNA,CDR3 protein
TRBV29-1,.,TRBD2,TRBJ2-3,TGCAGCGTTGCGGGCTTTGCGGGGGAGGGAGATACGCAGTATTTT,CSVAGFAGEGDTQYF
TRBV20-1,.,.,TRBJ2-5,TGCAGTGCTAGGGTCCATCCTGAGACCCAGTACTTC,CSARVHPETQYF
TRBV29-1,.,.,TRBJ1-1,TGCAGCGTCTATCAGAACACTGAAGCTTTCTTT,CSVYQNTEAFF
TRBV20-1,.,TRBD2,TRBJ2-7,TGCAGTGCTAGAAGACTAGCGGGGCCCTCCTACGAGCAGTACTTC,CSARRLAGPSYEQYF
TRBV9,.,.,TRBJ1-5,TGTGCCAGCAGCTCCGACGGTAGCAATCAGCCCCAGCATTTT,CASSSDGSNQPQHF
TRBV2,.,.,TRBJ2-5,TGTGCCATCCTCATAGCCGCCCGACACCTGTACCAAGAGACCCAGTACTTC,CAILIAARHLYQETQYF
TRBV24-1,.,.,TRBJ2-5,TGTGCCACCAGTGAACTGGCGGGCCTCCAAGAGACCCAGTACTTC,CATSELAGLQETQYF
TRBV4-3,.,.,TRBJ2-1,TGCGCCAGCAGCCAAGCTATACTAAATGAGCAGTTCTTC,CASSQAILNEQFF
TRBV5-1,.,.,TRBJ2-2,TGCGCCAGCAGCTGGCTGGGGGACGGGGAGCTGTTTTTT,CASSWLGDGELFF
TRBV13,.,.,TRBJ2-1,TGTGCCAGCAGCCCCGGGAGAACGAACTACAATGAGCAGTTCTTC,CASSPGRTNYNEQFF
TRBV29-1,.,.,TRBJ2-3,TGCAGCGCCAGCCTACAGGACACAGATACGCAGTATTTT,CSASLQDTDTQYF
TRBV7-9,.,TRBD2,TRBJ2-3,TGTGCCAGCAGCTCCCCCGTCCCCGGACTAGCGGCTACGCAGTATTTT,CASSSPVPGLAATQYF
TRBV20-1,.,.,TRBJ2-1,TGCAGTGCTAGGGGTGGGGGTTCGAGCTCCTACAATGAGCAGTTCTTC,CSARGGGSSSYNEQFF
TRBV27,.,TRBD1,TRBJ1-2,TGTGCCAGCACACCGGGAACGGGACAGGGTATACCTAACTATGGCTACACCTTC,CASTPGTGQGIPNYGYTF
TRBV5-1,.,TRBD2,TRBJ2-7,TGCGCCAGCAGCTTGGGTGTGGGACTAGCTGTCTACGAGCAGTACTTC,CASSLGVGLAVYEQYF
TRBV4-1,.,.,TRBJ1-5,TGCGCCAGCAGCCAAGCCGGGAGCCCCAGCAATCAGCCCCAGCATTTT,CASSQAGSPSNQPQHF
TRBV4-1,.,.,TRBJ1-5,TGCGCCAGCAGCCAAGGACTGTATAGCAATCAGCCCCAGCATTTT,CASSQGLYSNQPQHF
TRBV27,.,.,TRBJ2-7,TGTGCCAGCAGTTCGATGGTAGGGTGGTCCTACGAGCAGTACTTC,CASSSMVGWSYEQYF
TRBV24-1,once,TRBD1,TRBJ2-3,TGTGCCACCAGTGGAGACCGACAGGGGAACACAGATACGCAGTATTTT,CATSGDRQGNTDTQYF
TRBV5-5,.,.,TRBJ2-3,TGTGCCAGCAGCTTGGACACAGGTAGCACAGATACGCAGTATTTT,CASSLDTGSTDTQYF
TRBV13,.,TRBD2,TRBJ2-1,TGTGCCAGCAGCTTAGAGAGCGGGGGCTCCTACAATGAGCAGTTCTTC,CASSLESGGSYNEQFF
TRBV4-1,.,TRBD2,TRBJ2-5,TGCGCCAGCAGCCAAGTAGCGGGACAAGAGACCCAGTACTTC,CASSQVAGQETQYF
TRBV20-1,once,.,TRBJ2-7,TGCAGTGCTAGGGACGTCTCCTACGAGCAGTACTTC,CSARDVSYEQYF
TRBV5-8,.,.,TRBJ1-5,TGTGCCAGCAGCCCTGACGGTGGGATTGAACAGCCCCAGCATTTT,CASSPDGGIEQPQHF
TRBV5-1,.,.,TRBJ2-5,TGCGCCAGCAGCTTGGTAGGCGAGACCCAGTACTTC,CASSLVGETQYF
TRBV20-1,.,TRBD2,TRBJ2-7,TGCAGTGCTAGCACTCTAGCGGGAGCATCCCCTTCCTACGAGCAGTACTTC,CSASTLAGASPSYEQYF
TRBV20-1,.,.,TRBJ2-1,TGCAGTGCTCCAACTAGCCATGAGCAGTTCTTC,CSAPTSHEQFF
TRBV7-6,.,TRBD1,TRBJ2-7,TGTGCCAGCAGCCCGGATAGACAGGGTCCCTACGAGCAGTACTTC,CASSPDRQGPYEQYF
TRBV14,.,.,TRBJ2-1,TGTGCCAGCAGCCAGTACTTGTACAATGAGCAGTTCTTC,CASSQYLYNEQFF
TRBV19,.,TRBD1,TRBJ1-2,TGTGCCAGTAGTCCCGGGACAGAGCTATATGGCTACACCTTC,CASSPGTELYGYTF
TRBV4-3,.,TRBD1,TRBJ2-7,TGCGCCAGCAGCCATACCCCAGGCGACAGGGGATCCTACGAGCAGTACTTC,CASSHTPGDRGSYEQYF
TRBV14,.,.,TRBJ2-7,TGTGCCAGCAGCCAAGATTGGTACGAGCAGTACTTC,CASSQDWYEQYF